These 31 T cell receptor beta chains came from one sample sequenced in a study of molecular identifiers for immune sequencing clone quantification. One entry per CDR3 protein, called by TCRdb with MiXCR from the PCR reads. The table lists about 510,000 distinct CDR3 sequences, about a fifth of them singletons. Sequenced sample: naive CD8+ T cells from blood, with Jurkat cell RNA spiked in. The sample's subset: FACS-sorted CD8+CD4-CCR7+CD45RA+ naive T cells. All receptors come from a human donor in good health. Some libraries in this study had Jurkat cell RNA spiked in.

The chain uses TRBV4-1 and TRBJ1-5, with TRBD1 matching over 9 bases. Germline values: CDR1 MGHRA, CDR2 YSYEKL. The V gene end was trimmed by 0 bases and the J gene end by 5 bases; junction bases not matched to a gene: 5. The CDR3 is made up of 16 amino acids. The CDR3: CASSQDSGTGYQPQHF. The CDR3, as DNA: TGCGCCAGCAGCCAAGATTCGGGGACAGGGTATCAGCCCCAGCATTTT.

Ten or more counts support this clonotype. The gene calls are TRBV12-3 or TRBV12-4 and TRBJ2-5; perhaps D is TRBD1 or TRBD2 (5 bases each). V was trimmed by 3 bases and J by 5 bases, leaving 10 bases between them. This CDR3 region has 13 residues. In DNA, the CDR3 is TGTGCCAGCAGTTTTCCCGGGACCGAGACCCAGTACTTC. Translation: CASSFPGTETQYF.

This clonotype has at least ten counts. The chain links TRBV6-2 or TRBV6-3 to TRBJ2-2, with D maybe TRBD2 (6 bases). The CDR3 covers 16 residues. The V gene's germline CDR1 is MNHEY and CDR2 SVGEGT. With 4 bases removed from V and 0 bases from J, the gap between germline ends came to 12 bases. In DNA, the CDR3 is TGTGCCAGCAGTTGGCGGGGACGGGCGAACACCGGGGAGCTGTTTTTT. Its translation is CASSWRGRANTGELFF.

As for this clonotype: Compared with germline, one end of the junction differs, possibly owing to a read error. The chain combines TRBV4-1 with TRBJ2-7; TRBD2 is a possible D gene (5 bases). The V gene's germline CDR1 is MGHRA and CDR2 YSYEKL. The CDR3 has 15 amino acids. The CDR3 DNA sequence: TGCGTCAGCAGCCAGAAGGACTGGCCTTCCTACGAGCAGTACTTC. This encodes CVSSQKDWPSYEQYF.

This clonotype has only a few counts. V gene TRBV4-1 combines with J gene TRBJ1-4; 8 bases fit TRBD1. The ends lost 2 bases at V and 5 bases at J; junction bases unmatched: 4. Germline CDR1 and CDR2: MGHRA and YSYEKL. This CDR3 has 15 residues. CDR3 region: CASSQTGGENEKLFF. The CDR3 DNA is TGCGCCAGCAGCCAAACAGGGGGTGAGAATGAAAAACTGTTTTTT.

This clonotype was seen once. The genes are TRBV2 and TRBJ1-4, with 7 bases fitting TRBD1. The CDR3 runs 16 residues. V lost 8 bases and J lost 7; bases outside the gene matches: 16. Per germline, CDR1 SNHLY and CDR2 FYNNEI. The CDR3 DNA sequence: TGTGCCAGCGGCGCCAATATAGACAGGGCACCTGAAAAACTGTTTTTT. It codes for CASGANIDRAPEKLFF.

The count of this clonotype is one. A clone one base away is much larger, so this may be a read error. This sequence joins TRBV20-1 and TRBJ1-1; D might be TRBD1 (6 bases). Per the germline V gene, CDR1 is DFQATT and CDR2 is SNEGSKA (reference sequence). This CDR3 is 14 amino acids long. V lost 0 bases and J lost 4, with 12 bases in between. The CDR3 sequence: CSAREQGIITEAFF. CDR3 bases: TGCAGTGCTAGAGAACAGGGAATAATCACTGAAGCTTTCTTT.

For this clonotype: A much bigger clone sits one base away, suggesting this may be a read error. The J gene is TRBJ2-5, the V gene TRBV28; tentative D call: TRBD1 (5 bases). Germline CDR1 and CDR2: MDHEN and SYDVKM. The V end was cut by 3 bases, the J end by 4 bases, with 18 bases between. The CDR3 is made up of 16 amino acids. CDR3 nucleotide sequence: TGTGCCAGCAGTTTTGTGGCCCTCCAGGGCGGAGAGACCCAGTACTTC. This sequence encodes CASSFVALQGGETQYF.

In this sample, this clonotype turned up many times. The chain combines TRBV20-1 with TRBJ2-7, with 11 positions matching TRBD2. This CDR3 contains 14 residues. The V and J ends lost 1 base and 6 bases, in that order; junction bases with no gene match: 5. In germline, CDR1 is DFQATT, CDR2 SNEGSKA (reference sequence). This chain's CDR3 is CSARGLAGSSEQYF. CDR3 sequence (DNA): TGCAGTGCTAGAGGACTAGCGGGGAGTAGCGAGCAGTACTTC.

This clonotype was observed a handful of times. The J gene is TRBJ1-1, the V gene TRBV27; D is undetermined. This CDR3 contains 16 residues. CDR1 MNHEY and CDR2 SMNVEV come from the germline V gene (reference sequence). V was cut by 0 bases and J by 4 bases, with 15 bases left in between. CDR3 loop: CASSLSTVYQSTEAFF. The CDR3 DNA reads TGTGCCAGCAGTTTATCCACAGTGTATCAGAGCACTGAAGCTTTCTTT.

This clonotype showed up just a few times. The CDR3 is CASSPTSGSLYEQYF. The CDR3 DNA reads TGCGCCAGCAGCCCTACTAGCGGGAGTCTATACGAGCAGTACTTC. The chain combines TRBV5-1 with TRBJ2-7; TRBD2 agrees at 11 bases. This CDR3 is built from 15 residues. CDR1 is SGHRS and CDR2 is YFSETQ in the germline V gene. V trimming: 4 bases; J trimming: 4 bases; junction bases outside the gene matches: 7.

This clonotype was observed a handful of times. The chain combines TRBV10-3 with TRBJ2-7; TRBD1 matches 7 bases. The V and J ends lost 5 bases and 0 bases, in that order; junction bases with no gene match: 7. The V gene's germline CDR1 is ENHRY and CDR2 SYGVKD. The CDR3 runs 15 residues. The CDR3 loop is CAISTGTDSSYEQYF. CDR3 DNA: TGTGCCATCAGTACCGGGACAGATAGCTCCTACGAGCAGTACTTC.

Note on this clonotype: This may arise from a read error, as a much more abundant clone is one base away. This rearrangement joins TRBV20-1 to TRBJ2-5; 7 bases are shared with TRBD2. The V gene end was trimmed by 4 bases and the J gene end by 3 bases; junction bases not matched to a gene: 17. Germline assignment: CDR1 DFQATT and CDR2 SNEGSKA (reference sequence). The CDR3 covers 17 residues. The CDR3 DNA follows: TGCAGTGCTACAAGCAGGGAAGCGGGACTGGGTAAAGAGACCCAGTACTTC. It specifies CSATSREAGLGKETQYF.

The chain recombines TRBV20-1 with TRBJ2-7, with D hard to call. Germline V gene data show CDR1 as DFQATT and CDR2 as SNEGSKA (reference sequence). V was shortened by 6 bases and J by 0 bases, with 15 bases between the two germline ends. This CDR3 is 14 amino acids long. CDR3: CSAILVQISYEQYF. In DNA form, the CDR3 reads TGCAGTGCCATCTTGGTACAGATCTCCTACGAGCAGTACTTC.

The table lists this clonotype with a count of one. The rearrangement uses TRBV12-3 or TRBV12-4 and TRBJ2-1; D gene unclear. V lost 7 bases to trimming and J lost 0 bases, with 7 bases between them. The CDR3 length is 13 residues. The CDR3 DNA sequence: TGTGCCAGCACCCCGGACTCCTACAATGAGCAGTTCTTC. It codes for CASTPDSYNEQFF.

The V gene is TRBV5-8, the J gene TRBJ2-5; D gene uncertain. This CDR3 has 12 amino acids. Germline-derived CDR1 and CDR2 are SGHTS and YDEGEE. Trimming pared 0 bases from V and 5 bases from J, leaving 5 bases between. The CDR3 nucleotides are TGTGCCAGCAGCTTGGTAGTCGAGACCCAGTACTTC. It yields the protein CASSLVVETQYF.

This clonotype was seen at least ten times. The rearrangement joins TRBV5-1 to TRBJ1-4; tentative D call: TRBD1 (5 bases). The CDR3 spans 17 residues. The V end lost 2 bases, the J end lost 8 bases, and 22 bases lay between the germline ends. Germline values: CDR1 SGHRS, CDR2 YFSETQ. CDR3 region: CASSFYSSGTVIEKLFF. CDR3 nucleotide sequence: TGCGCCAGCAGCTTTTATTCTTCCGGGACGGTGATCGAAAAACTGTTTTTT.

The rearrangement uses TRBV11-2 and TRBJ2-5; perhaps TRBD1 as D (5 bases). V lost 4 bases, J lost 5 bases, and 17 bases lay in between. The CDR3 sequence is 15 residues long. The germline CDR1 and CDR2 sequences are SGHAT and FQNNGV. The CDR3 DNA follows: TGTGCCAGCAGCTCGATAGGGGCCCAGTGGGAGACCCAGTACTTC. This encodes CASSSIGAQWETQYF.

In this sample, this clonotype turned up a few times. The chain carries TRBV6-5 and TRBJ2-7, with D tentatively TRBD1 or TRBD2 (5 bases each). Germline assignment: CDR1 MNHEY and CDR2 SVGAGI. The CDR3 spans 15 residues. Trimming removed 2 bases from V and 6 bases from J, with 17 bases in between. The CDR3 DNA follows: TGTGCCAGCAGTTACGAGGATGGCCGGGGCTGCGAGCAGTACTTC. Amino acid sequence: CASSYEDGRGCEQYF.

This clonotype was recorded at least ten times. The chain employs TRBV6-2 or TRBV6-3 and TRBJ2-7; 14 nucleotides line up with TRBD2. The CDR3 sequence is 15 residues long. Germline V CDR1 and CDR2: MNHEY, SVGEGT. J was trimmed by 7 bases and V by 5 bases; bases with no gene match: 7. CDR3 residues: CASSNAGTSGGEQYF. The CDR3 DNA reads TGTGCCAGCAGTAACGCCGGGACTAGCGGGGGAGAGCAGTACTTC.

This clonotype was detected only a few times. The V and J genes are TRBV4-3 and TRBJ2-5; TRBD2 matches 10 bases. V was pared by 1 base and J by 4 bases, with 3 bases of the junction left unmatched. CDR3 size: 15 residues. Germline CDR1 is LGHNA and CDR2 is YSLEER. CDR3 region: CASSQVRLAGETQYF. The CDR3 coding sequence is TGCGCCAGCAGCCAAGTCCGACTAGCGGGAGAGACCCAGTACTTC.

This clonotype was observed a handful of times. The DNA for the CDR3 is TGTGCCACCAGTGACCAAAACGGGACACTCCAAGAGACCCAGTACTTC. Translation: CATSDQNGTLQETQYF. V usage is TRBV24-1 and J usage is TRBJ2-5, with D possibly TRBD1 on 6 matching bases. CDR1 and CDR2 from the germline V gene are KGHDR and SFDVKD. V was cut by 4 bases and J by 1 base, with 15 bases left in between. CDR3 length equals 16 residues.

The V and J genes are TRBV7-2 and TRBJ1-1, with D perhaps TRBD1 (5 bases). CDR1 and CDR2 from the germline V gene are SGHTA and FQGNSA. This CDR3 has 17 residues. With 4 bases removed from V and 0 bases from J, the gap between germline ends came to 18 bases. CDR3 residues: CASSSGGMASLNTEAFF. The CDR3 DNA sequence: TGTGCCAGCAGCTCCGGGGGGATGGCATCGCTGAACACTGAAGCTTTCTTT.

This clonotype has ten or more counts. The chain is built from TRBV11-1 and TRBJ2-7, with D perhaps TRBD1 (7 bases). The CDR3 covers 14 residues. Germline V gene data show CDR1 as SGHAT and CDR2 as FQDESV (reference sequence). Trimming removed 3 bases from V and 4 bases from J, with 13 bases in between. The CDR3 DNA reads TGTGCCAGCAGCTTGGAGACAGGGAGGTACGAGCAGTACTTC. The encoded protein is CASSLETGRYEQYF.

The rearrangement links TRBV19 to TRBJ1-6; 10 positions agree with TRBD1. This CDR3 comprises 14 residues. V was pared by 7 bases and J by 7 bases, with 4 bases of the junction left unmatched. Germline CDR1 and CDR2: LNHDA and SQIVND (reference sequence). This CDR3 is CASNRDRGNSPLHF. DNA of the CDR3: TGTGCCAGTAACCGGGACAGGGGCAATTCACCCCTCCACTTT.

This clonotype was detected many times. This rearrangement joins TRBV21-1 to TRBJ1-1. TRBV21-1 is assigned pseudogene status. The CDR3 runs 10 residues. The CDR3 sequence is CASSQPGAFF. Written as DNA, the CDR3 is TGTGCCAGCAGCCAACCTGGGGCTTTCTTT.

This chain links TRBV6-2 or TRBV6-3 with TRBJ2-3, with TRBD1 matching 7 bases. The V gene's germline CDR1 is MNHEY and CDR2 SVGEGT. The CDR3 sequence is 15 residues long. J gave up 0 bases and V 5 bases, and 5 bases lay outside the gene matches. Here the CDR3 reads CASSAWDSSTDTQYF. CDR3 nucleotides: TGTGCCAGCAGTGCATGGGACAGCAGCACAGATACGCAGTATTTT.

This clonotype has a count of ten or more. The CDR3 bases are TGCGCCAGCAGCCAAGATCAAGGTGCTAGCGGATACGAGCAGTACTTC. Translation: CASSQDQGASGYEQYF. The chain joins TRBV4-3 to TRBJ2-7, with TRBD2 matching over 7 bases. The germline V gene has CDR1 LGHNA and CDR2 YSLEER. With 0 bases clipped from V and 4 bases from J, the junction kept 9 bases outside the gene matches. CDR3 length equals 16 residues.

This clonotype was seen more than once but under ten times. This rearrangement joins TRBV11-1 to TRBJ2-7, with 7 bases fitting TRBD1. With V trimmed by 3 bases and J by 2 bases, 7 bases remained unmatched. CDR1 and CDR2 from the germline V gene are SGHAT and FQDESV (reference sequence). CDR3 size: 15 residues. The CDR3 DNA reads TGTGCCAGCAGCTTCGCCGGGACAGCCACCTACGAGCAGTACTTC. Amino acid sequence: CASSFAGTATYEQYF.

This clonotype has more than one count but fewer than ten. This CDR3 is CASSQSGLTGEGPTEAFF. The CDR3 bases are TGTGCCAGCAGCCAAAGCGGGTTAACGGGGGAAGGTCCCACTGAAGCTTTCTTT. J is TRBJ1-1 and V is TRBV14; a possible D gene is TRBD1 (5 bases). Trimming stripped 2 bases from V and 4 bases from J, with 23 bases between. In germline, CDR1 is SGHDN, CDR2 FVKESK. CDR3 length equals 18 residues.

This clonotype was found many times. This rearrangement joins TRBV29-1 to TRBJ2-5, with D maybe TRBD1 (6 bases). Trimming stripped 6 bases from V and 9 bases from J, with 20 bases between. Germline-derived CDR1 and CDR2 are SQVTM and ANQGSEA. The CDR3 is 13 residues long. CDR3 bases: TGCAGCGTGGACCGTACAGGTCCAGGGGCCCAGTACTTC. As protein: CSVDRTGPGAQYF.